Listed below are T cell receptor beta chains from one sample, sequenced in a study of identical twins. MiXCR, applied by TCRdb to the 5' RACE reads, yields one record per CDR3 protein. The sample has 500,000 to 700,000 distinct CDR3 sequences; about 7% are singletons. The data also belong to a second study, concerning yellow fever vaccine responses in identical twins.

Sequenced material: PBMCs. The receptor source for this set is a woman between 18 and 30 years old in good health. CDR3s include the opening cysteine and the closing phenylalanine or tryptophan. The D gene is left open where the match is weak. Expanded clones get a size class; other rows say once, few or many, or leave the size out.

TGTGCCAGCAGCGTCGGAGAAACCCAAGAGACCCAGTACTTC,CASSVGETQETQYF,many,NA,TRBJ2-5,TRBV5-6
TGCGCCAGCAGCCAAGAAGGCACGGAAGAGACCCAGTACTTC,CASSQEGTEETQYF,medium-sized,NA,TRBJ2-5,TRBV4-1
TGTGCCAGCAGTTCTACCCAGGGCAGGGGAGAGACCCAGTACTTC,CASSSTQGRGETQYF,NA,NA,TRBJ2-5,TRBV28
TGTGCCAGCAGTCCTCGGGGTCAGGGCGACATGTTCTTC,CASSPRGQGDMFF,NA,NA,TRBJ2-1,TRBV28
TGCAGCGTTATAAGACAGGGGAACCAAGAGACCCAGTACTTC,CSVIRQGNQETQYF,few,TRBD1,TRBJ2-5,TRBV29-1
TGTGCCAGCAGGAACCCCTCCGACAGTCCCCGCTACACCTTC,CASRNPSDSPRYTF,many,NA,TRBJ1-2,TRBV12-3/TRBV12-4
TGTGCCACCAGTGACGAAGCAACCGGGACAGATCCCCCGCGTGAGCAGTTCTTC,CATSDEATGTDPPREQFF,many,TRBD1,TRBJ2-1,TRBV24-1
TGCTGTGCTAGGAGGCTAGCGGGAGGGCCAATTATCACAGATACGCAGTATTTT,CCARRLAGGPIITDTQYF,few,TRBD2,TRBJ2-3,TRBV20-1
TGTGCCAGCAGCACCAGGGACAGGGCCACAGATACGCAGTATTTT,CASSTRDRATDTQYF,many,TRBD1,TRBJ2-3,TRBV7-9
TGTGCCAGCAGCGCGGCGGGACAGACCGACGAGCAGTACTTC,CASSAAGQTDEQYF,many,NA,TRBJ2-7,TRBV9
TGTGCCAGCAGTTTCAGGCAGGACACTGAAGCTTTCTTT,CASSFRQDTEAFF,many,NA,TRBJ1-1,TRBV12-3/TRBV12-4
TGCAGCGTTGTGGGGACTAGCGGGACCTCCTACAATGAGCAGTTCTTC,CSVVGTSGTSYNEQFF,many,TRBD2,TRBJ2-1,TRBV29-1
TGTGCCAGCAGTACCAAATACAGGGCTACCGGGGAGCTGTTTTTT,CASSTKYRATGELFF,many,NA,TRBJ2-2,TRBV12-3/TRBV12-4
TGCAGTGCTAGAAGGAACGTTTTAGCCAAAAACATTCAGTACTTC,CSARRNVLAKNIQYF,few,NA,TRBJ2-4,TRBV20-1
TGTGCCAGCACTCCAGAAGCCGGTCAGCCCCAGCATTTT,CASTPEAGQPQHF,many,NA,TRBJ1-5,TRBV12-3/TRBV12-4
TGCAGTGCGACCCCGGGACAGGTTCAGCCCCAGCATTTT,CSATPGQVQPQHF,NA,TRBD1,TRBJ1-5,TRBV20-1
TGTGCCAGCTATGGGGAGGGTCAGCCCCAGCATTTT,CASYGEGQPQHF,NA,NA,TRBJ1-5,TRBV2
TGTGCCAGCAGCCCGGCACTTAAAGAGACCCAGTACTTC,CASSPALKETQYF,few,NA,TRBJ2-5,TRBV7-9
TGTGCCAGCAGTTGGGGCGGGGGGCTGAACACCGGGGAGCTGTTTTTT,CASSWGGGLNTGELFF,few,TRBD2,TRBJ2-2,TRBV12-3/TRBV12-4
TGCGCCAGCAGCCAAGATCCTAGGGGAGGACAGCCCCAGCATTTT,CASSQDPRGGQPQHF,many,NA,TRBJ1-5,TRBV4-1
TGTGCCAGCAGCCTAACCGGGACTAGCGGGAGATGGGTTGGTTCAAGTGAGCAGTTCTTC,CASSLTGTSGRWVGSSEQFF,few,TRBD2,TRBJ2-1,TRBV14
TGTGCCAGCAGCTTAGAAGCGGACCCAAATCAGCCCCAGCATTTT,CASSLEADPNQPQHF,many,NA,TRBJ1-5,TRBV7-8
TGCGCCAGCAGCCCACAGTTGGGGCCAGACAATGAGCAGTTCTTC,CASSPQLGPDNEQFF,few,NA,TRBJ2-1,TRBV5-1
TGTGCCAGCAGCACCTCTGGAAACACCATATATTTT,CASSTSGNTIYF,NA,NA,TRBJ1-3,TRBV11-3
TGCGCCAGCAGCCTAGGGACAGTACAACAAGAGACCCAGTACTTC,CASSLGTVQQETQYF,many,TRBD1,TRBJ2-5,TRBV5-1
TGTGCCAGCGCCCCCGGGGGGGCTAGGCACAATGAGCAGTTCTTC,CASAPGGARHNEQFF,few,TRBD2,TRBJ2-1,TRBV6-2/TRBV6-3
TGTGCCAGCAGCCCCCGGGAGTCTAACTATGGCTACACCTTC,CASSPRESNYGYTF,few,NA,TRBJ1-2,TRBV7-9
TGTGCCAGCAGCTTAGCACTAGCTGAGCAGTTCTTC,CASSLALAEQFF,NA,NA,TRBJ2-1,TRBV7-2
TGCAGTGCTAGCGCTGGGACCGCCTCAGGCTACACCTTC,CSASAGTASGYTF,NA,NA,TRBJ1-2,TRBV20-1
TGCAGTGCTAGCACCACAGCTAACTACGAGCAGTACTTC,CSASTTANYEQYF,few,NA,TRBJ2-7,TRBV20-1
TGTGCCAGCAGCCCGCGTATCACAGAGCCCTATGGCTACACCTTC,CASSPRITEPYGYTF,few,NA,TRBJ1-2,TRBV6-1
TGTGCCAGCAGTGAAAGGAGGGTCCTTAACTATGGCTACACCTTC,CASSERRVLNYGYTF,few,NA,TRBJ1-2,TRBV2
TGTGCCAGCAGCCCAACAGGGGGCACAGATACGCAGTATTTT,CASSPTGGTDTQYF,many,TRBD1,TRBJ2-3,TRBV28